This TCR beta chain was recovered during a study of blood T cell repertoires in COVID-19. Overall study: The United States, Italy and Spain were the sources of the acute and convalescent COVID-19 samples. In each case, the material was cDNA or gDNA derived from T cells, B-cell-depleted T cells, or PBMCs.

In germline, CDR1 is LNHDA, CDR2 SQIVND (reference sequence). The CDR3 has 13 amino acids. With 9 bases removed from V and 9 bases from J, the gap between germline ends came to 18 bases. Original analysis: Estimation of nucleated cell counts was performed using reference gene primer amplification. Profiled with immunoSEQ multiplex PCR; TCRdb holds only in-frame clones, not every one. The D gene and trimming were derived from the DNA, and the V and J assignments and clone size from that table. The data show about 52,000 clones, 70% to 90% seen once. The TCR was taken from an older man with acute or convalescent COVID-19. This rearrangement joins TRBV19 to TRBJ1-5, with unresolved D. The sample comprised peripheral blood. CDR3 in amino acids: CASSSSPGRPQHF. Written as DNA, the CDR3 is TGTGCCAGCTCTTCCTCACCGGGGAGGCCCCAGCATTTT.